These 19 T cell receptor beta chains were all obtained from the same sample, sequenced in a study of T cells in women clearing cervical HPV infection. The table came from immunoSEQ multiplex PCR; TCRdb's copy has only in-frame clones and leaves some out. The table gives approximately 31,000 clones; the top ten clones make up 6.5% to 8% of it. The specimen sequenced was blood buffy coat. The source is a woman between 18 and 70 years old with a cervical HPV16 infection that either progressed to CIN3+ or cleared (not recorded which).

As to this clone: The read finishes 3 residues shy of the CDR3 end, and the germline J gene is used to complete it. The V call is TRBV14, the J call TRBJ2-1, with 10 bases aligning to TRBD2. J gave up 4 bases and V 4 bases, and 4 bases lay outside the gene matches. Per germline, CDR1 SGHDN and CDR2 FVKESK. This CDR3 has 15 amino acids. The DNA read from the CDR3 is TGTGCCAGCAGCCCGATAGCGGGGGGATACAATGAG. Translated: CASSPIAGGYNE. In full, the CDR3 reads CASSPIAGGYNEQFF.

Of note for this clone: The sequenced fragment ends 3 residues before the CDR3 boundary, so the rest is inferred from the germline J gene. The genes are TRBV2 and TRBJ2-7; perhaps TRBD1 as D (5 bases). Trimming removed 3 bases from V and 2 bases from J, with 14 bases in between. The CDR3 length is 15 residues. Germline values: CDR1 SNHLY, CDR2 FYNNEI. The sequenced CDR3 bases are TGTGCCAGCAGTGACGTGGGGCTAGGGGCCTACGAG. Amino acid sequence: CASSDVGLGAYE. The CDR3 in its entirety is CASSDVGLGAYEQYF.

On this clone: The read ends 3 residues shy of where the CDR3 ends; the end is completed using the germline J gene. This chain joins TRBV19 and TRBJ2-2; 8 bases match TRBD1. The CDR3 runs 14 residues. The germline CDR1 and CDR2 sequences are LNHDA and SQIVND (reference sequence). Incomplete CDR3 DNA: TGTGCCAGTACAGACAGGGGAAGAGGTGAAAAG. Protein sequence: CASTDRGRGEK. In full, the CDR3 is CASTDRGRGEKLFF.

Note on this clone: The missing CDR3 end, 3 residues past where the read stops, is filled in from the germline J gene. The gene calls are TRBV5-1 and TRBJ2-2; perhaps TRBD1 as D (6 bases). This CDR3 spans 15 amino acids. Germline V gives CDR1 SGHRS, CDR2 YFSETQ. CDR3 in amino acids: CASSSDRSSNSPLFF. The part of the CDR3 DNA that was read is TGCGCCAGCAGCTCCGACAGGTCGAGTAATTCACCG.

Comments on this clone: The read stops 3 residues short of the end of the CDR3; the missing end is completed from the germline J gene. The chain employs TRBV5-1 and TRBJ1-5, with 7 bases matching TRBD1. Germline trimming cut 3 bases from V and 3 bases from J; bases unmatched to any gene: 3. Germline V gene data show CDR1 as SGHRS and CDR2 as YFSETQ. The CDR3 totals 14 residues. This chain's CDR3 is CASSSGQVNQPQHF. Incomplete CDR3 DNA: TGCGCCAGCAGCTCTGGACAGGTCAATCAGCCC.

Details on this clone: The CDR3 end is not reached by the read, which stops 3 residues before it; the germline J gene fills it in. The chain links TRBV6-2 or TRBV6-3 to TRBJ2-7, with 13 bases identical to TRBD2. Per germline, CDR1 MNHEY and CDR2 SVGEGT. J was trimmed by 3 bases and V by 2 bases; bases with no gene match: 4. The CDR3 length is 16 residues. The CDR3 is CASSYAGTSGNYEQYF. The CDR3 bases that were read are TGTGCCAGCAGTTACGCCGGGACTAGCGGGAACTACGAG.

CDR3 sequence: CASSRISGGASYEQYF. The part of the CDR3 DNA that was read is TGTGCCAGCAGCCGGATTAGCGGGGGGGCGTCCTACGAG. The chain links TRBV14 to TRBJ2-7; the match to TRBD2 covers 11 bases. The sequenced fragment ends 3 residues before the CDR3 boundary, so the rest is inferred from the germline J gene. Germline assignment: CDR1 SGHDN and CDR2 FVKESK. V was clipped by 4 bases and J by 1 base; unmatched bases: 6. This CDR3 is 16 amino acids long.

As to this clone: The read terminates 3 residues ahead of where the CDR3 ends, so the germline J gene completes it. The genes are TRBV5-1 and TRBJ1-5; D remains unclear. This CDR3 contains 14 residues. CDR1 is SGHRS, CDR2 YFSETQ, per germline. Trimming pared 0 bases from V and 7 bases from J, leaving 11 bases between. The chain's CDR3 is CASSLEGFGQPQHF. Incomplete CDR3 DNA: TGCGCCAGCAGCTTGGAGGGTTTCGGACAGCCC.

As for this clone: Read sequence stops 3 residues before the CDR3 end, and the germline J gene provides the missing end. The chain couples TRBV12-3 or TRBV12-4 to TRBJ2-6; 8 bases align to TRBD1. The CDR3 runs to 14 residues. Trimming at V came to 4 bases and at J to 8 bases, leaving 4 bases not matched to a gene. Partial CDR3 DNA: TGTGCCAGCAGTTCGACAGGGGCATCCAACGTC. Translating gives CASSSTGASNV. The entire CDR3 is CASSSTGASNVLTF.

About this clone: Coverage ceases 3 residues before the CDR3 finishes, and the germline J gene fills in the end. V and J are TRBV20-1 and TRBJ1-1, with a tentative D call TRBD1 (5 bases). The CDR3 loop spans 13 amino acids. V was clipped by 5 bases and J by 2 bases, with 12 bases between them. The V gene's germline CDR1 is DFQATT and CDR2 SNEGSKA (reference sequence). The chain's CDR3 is CSALLTANTEAFF. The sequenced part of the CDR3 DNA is TGCAGTGCTTTACTGACAGCAAACACTGAA.

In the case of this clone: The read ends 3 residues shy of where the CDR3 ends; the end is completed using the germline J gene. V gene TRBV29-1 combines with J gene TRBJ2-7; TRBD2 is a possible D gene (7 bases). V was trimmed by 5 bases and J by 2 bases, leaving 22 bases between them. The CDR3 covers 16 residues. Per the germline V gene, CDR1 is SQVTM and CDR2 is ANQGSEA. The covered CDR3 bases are TGCAGCGTTTCTAGGGGGGGGTTGGGTTTTGCCTACGAG. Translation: CSVSRGGLGFAYE. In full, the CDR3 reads CSVSRGGLGFAYEQYF.

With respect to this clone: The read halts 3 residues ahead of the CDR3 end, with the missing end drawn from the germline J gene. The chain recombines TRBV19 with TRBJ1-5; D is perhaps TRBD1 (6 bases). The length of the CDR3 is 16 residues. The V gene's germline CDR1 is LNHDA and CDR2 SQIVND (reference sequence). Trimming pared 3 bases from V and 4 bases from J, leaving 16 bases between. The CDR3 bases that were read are TGTGCCAGTAGTATTCAGGGGATTGGATGGAATCAGCCC. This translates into CASSIQGIGWNQP. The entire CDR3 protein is CASSIQGIGWNQPQHF.

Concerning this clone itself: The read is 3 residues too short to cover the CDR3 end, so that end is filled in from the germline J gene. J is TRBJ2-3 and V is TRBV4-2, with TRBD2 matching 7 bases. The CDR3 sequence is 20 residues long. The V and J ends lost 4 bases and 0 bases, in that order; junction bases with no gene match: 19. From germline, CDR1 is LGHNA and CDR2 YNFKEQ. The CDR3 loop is CASSRQQMNRPSGSTDTQYF. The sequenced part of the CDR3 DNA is TGTGCCAGCAGCCGACAACAAATGAACCGCCCTAGCGGAAGCACAGATACG.

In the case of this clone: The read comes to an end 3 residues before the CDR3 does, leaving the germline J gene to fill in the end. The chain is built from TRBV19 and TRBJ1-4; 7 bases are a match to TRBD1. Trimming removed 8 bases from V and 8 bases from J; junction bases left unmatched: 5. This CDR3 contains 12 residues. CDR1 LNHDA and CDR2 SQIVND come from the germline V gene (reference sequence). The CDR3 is CASGRQGEKLFF. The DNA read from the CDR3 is TGTGCCAGTGGACGACAGGGCGAAAAA.

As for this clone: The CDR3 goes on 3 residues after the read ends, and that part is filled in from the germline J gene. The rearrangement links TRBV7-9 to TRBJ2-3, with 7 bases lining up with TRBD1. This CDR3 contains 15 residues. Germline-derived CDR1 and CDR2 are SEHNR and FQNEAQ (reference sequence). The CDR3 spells CASSLTGDRIETQYF. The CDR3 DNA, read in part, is TGTGCCAGCAGCCTAACAGGGGATCGAATAGAGACG.

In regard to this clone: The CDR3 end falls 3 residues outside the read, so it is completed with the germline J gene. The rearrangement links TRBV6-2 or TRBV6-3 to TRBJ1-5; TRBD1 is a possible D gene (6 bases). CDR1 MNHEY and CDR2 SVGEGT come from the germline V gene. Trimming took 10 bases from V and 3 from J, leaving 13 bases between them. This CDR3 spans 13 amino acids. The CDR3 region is CATVDRDNQPQHF. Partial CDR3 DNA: TGTGCCACCGTGGACAGAGACAATCAGCCC.

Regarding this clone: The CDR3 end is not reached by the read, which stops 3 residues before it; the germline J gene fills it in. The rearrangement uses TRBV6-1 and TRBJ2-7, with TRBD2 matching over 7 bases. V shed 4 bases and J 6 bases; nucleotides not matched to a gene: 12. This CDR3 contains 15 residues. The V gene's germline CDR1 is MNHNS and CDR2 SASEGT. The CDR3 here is CASSVVRTRETEQYF. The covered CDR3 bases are TGTGCCAGCAGTGTGGTGCGGACTAGGGAGACCGAG.

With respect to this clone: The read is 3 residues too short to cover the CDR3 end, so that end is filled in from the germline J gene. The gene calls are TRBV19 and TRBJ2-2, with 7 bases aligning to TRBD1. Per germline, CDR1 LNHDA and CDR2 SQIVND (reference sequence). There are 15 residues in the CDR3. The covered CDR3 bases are TGTGCCAGTAGTTCGTACAGGGGATTGGATGAAAAG. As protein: CASSSYRGLDEK. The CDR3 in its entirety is CASSSYRGLDEKLFF.

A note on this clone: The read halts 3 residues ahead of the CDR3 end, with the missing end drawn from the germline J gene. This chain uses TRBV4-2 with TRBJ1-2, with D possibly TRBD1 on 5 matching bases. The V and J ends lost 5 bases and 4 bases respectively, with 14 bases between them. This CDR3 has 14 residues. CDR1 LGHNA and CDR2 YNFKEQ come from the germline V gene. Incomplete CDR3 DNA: TGTGCCAGCAGCGTACAGGCGCGCCGCTATGGC. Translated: CASSVQARRYG. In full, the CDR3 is CASSVQARRYGYTF.